This entry features one T cell receptor beta chain sequence. The antigen is not known. The library came from three nested PCR rounds adapted from ARM-PCR protocols. Each CDR3 protein is one row after TCRdb ran MiXCR on the multiplex PCR reads. The table records under 140,000 distinct CDR3 sequences, over 75% of them present only once. RNA was extracted from bulk tissue without any cell sorting. The entry originates in a study of tumor and adjacent non-tumor tissue in lung cancer. Findings and caveats of the study: Normal lung showed higher cumulative top 100 clone frequency than tumor.

The receptor's source is a man between 65 and 80 years old with non-small cell lung cancer. Material for sequencing was lung tumor tissue.

The CDR3 DNA reads as TGTGCCAGCAGGAAACTACAGGGGATGGGTCCACCCCTCCACTTT. Its translation: CASRKLQGMGPPLHF. The gene calls are TRBV6-6 and TRBJ1-6, with TRBD1 matching over 7 bases. Germline CDR1 and CDR2: MNHNY and SVGAGI (reference sequence). Trimming cost V 6 bases and J 11 bases; bases outside gene matches: 13. The CDR3 spans 15 residues.